This T cell receptor (beta chain) was observed in a study of blood T cell repertoires in COVID-19. Study-wide context: COVID-19 samples, acute and convalescent, were from the United States, Italy and Spain. Sample material is recorded as cDNA or gDNA derived from T cells, B-cell-depleted T cells, or PBMCs.

Germline CDR1 and CDR2: SEHNR and FQNEAQ (reference sequence). The V end lost 5 bases, the J end lost 1 base, and 11 bases lay between the germline ends. The CDR3 contains 14 residues. The protocol was immunoSEQ multiplex PCR, while the TCRdb copy is restricted to in-frame clones and leaves out a portion. The sample lists about 140,000 clones; about 91% were seen once. This receptor was taken from a woman aged 55-75 years with acute or convalescent COVID-19. The V call is TRBV7-9, the J call TRBJ1-1; D may be TRBD1 (5 bases). What was sequenced was peripheral blood. The CDR3 loop reads CASSLQAPNTEAFF. In DNA, the CDR3 is TGTGCCAGCAGCCTACAGGCTCCGAACACTGAAGCTTTCTTT. Combining the CDR3 with reference TRBV7-9 and TRBJ1-1 gives the whole variable domain DTGVSQNPRHKITKRGQNVTFRCDPISEHNRLYWYRQTLGQGPEFLTYFQNEAQLEKSRLLSDRFSAERPKGSFSTLEIQRTEQGDSAMYLCASSLQAPNTEAFFGQGTRLTVV.